This section outlines one T cell receptor beta chain sequence together with its context. Its antigen is still unknown. The protocol was immunoSEQ multiplex PCR, while the TCRdb copy is restricted to in-frame clones and leaves out a portion. Among just over 2,000,000 clones listed, 90% to 95% were seen once. Losses at the gene ends were 2 bases for V and 0 bases for J; bases not matched to a gene: 1. Germline lookup yields CDR1 LGHNA and CDR2 YNFKEQ. The CDR3 contains 14 residues. The sample belongs to a study of shared clonotypes between healthy human individuals. General study findings and limits: The generation probabilities recorded for non-shared clonotypes fell below those of clonotypes shared by all four donors. Sample collection involved blood only; tissue repertoires are likely different. Shared across a few donors were 4% to 5% of the naive CD4 clonotypes.

Those who donated were healthy HIV-negative adults, with no recent acute infections or vaccinations reported. This receptor was identified in a man aged 18 to 30 in good health. The sequencing sample was made of naive CD4+ T cells sorted from blood. The subset denotes: CD45RA+ positively selected. The rearrangement links TRBV4-2 to TRBJ2-7, with TRBD1 matching over 7 bases. The CDR3 DNA is TGTGCCAGCAGCCAAACAGGGGCCTCCTACGAGCAGTACTTC. This encodes CASSQTGASYEQYF.